This entry concerns a single TCR beta chain. What it recognizes is unknown. This sample is drawn from a study of T cell responses to AZD1222 COVID-19 vaccine. General observations from the study: Unmutated variant regions are reportedly the target of nearly half of TCRs that are spike-specific. No repertoire was sampled before or during the peak T cell response, only after it. The number of AZD1222 recipients seropositive at baseline was only 5 to 7. Rises in breadth and depth of Spike-specific TCRs came after two AZD1222 doses.

Clones were sequenced by immunoSEQ multiplex PCR, and TCRdb holds only the in-frame ones, with some missing. The table lists about 130,000 clones, 70% to 90% of them singletons, with approximately 1.5% in the top ten. With 0 bases clipped from V and 8 bases from J, the junction kept 7 bases outside the gene matches. The CDR3 runs 15 residues. Germline CDR1 is SGDLS and CDR2 is YYNGEE. Sequencing was performed on peripheral blood, taken on day 0 of AZD1222 vaccination. The sequence was collected from an adult in good health. This chain joins TRBV9 and TRBJ2-1; 8 bases are shared with TRBD2. CDR3 sequence reads: CASSVATGGPYEQFF. The CDR3 DNA is TGTGCCAGCAGCGTAGCTACGGGAGGGCCATATGAGCAGTTCTTC.